Listed here are 20 T cell receptor beta chains from one sample, sequenced in a study of T cell repertoires in cytomegalovirus infection. What these receptors recognize is not known. In TCRdb, the reads were re-called with MiXCR into one record per CDR3 protein. This sample carries fewer than 1,000,000 distinct CDR3 sequences, approximately 31% of them seen once, and the ten largest clones take roughly 13%. The sequencing here drew on cultured CD8+ T cells from PBMCs, taken from culture after CMV antigen stimulation. All receptors derive from a human donor in good health (CMV status not recorded). Some clones in this sample may be carry-over from other donors' samples.

This clonotype was seen a handful of times. The rearrangement uses TRBV29-1 and TRBJ1-1; D gene uncertain. Trimming pared 4 bases from V and 5 bases from J, leaving 14 bases between. This CDR3 region has 13 residues. In germline, CDR1 is SQVTM, CDR2 ANQGSEA. The CDR3 protein is CSVAESPLTEAFF. CDR3 DNA: TGCAGCGTTGCAGAGAGTCCCCTAACTGAAGCTTTCTTT.

There are a few counts of this clonotype. The chain couples TRBV28 to TRBJ2-3; D is ambiguous. V was pared by 2 bases and J by 0 bases, with 9 bases between. Germline V gene lookup returns CDR1 MDHEN and CDR2 SYDVKM. The CDR3 runs to 15 residues. CDR3 sequence reads: CASSLQRASTDTQYF. The CDR3 DNA follows: TGTGCCAGCAGTTTACAGCGTGCTAGCACAGATACGCAGTATTTT.

In its sample, this clonotype was seen a few times. The V call is TRBV4-1, the J call TRBJ2-7, with D possibly matching TRBD2 (6 bases). V lost 5 bases and J 0 bases, leaving 14 bases between the germline ends. Germline V gene lookup returns CDR1 MGHRA and CDR2 YSYEKL. CDR3 size: 15 residues. CDR3: CASSDGTDSSYEQYF. The CDR3, as DNA: TGCGCCAGCAGCGACGGGACTGATAGCTCCTACGAGCAGTACTTC.

The genes are TRBV27 and TRBJ1-5; D call uncertain. V was shortened by 6 bases and J by 7 bases, with 13 bases between the two germline ends. The CDR3 totals 13 residues. CDR1 is MNHEY, CDR2 SMNVEV, per germline (reference sequence). Written as DNA, the CDR3 is TGTGCCAGCAGCCCCGAGGGTTTCCAGCCCCAGCATTTT. Residues: CASSPEGFQPQHF.

V usage is TRBV12-3 or TRBV12-4 and J usage is TRBJ2-1; tentatively, D is TRBD1 (6 bases). The V end was cut by 9 bases, the J end by 4 bases, with 22 bases between. The CDR3 loop spans 16 amino acids. The CDR3 nucleotides read TGTGCCAGGAGTCCACAGGGCTCTGGGGTATACAATGAGCAGTTCTTC. Its translation: CARSPQGSGVYNEQFF.

This sequence joins TRBV9 and TRBJ2-6; TRBD2 is a possible D gene (5 bases). Germline CDR1 and CDR2: SGDLS and YYNGEE. The CDR3 extends over 18 amino acids. V was cut by 0 bases and J by 2 bases, with 15 bases left in between. CDR3 sequence: CASSVVSVGEPGANVLTF. The CDR3 DNA reads as TGTGCCAGCAGCGTAGTATCGGTGGGAGAGCCTGGGGCCAACGTCCTGACTTTC.

This clonotype was counted between two and nine times. The gene calls are TRBV2 and TRBJ2-1; D gene ambiguous. V lost 1 base, J lost 5 bases, and 12 bases lay in between. Germline CDR1 reads SNHLY; CDR2 reads FYNNEI. The CDR3 is 15 amino acids. For the CDR3, the DNA is TGTGCCAGCAGTGAAGTAATCGCCACCAACAATGAGCAGTTCTTC. Translating it yields CASSEVIATNNEQFF.

V usage is TRBV6-5 and J usage is TRBJ2-1; 8 nucleotides agree with TRBD2. J was trimmed by 4 bases and V by 2 bases; bases with no gene match: 10. CDR1 and CDR2 from the germline V gene are MNHEY and SVGAGI. This CDR3 comprises 17 residues. CDR3 DNA: TGTGCCAGCAGTTACCGGGCCCTCGGGACTAGGTACAATGAGCAGTTCTTC. It is translated as CASSYRALGTRYNEQFF.

This clonotype has a count of ten or more. The chain has TRBV6-1 and TRBJ2-1; 7 nucleotides match TRBD1. Trimming at V came to 6 bases and at J to 3 bases, leaving 8 bases not matched to a gene. Germline lookup yields CDR1 MNHNS and CDR2 SASEGT. CDR3 length: 15 residues. This chain's CDR3 is CASRPVTGRYNEQFF. The CDR3 DNA sequence: TGTGCCAGCAGACCCGTGACAGGGCGCTACAATGAGCAGTTCTTC.

This clonotype was observed a few times. The genes are TRBV27 and TRBJ2-3, with D hard to call. V lost 2 bases to trimming and J lost 2 bases, with 11 bases between them. Germline V CDR1 and CDR2: MNHEY, SMNVEV (reference sequence). There are 15 residues in the CDR3. The CDR3 loop is CASSLLPTDTDTQYF. For the CDR3, the DNA is TGTGCCAGCAGTTTACTTCCCACAGACACAGATACGCAGTATTTT.

This clonotype was seen a few times. This sequence joins TRBV4-1 and TRBJ1-4; the D is unclear. The germline gives CDR1 MGHRA, CDR2 YSYEKL. The CDR3 has 14 amino acids. V was shortened by 1 base and J by 14 bases, with 17 bases between the two germline ends. CDR3 in DNA: TGCGCCAGCAGCCAAGCTTCTCCTGGGGTCGTCCTGTTTTTT. This codes for CASSQASPGVVLFF.

This chain joins TRBV6-2 or TRBV6-3 and TRBJ2-5, with D unresolved. Deletions cut 3 bases from V and 5 bases from J, with 7 bases between. Germline V CDR1 and CDR2: MNHEY, SVGEGT. CDR3 size: 12 residues. The CDR3 spells CASSYRVETQYF. The CDR3 coding sequence is TGTGCCAGCAGTTATCGCGTGGAGACCCAGTACTTC.

This chain uses TRBV4-3 with TRBJ1-3; D unclear. From germline, CDR1 is LGHNA and CDR2 YSLEER. The CDR3 totals 16 residues. V lost 1 base to trimming and J lost 9 bases, with 19 bases between them. Here the CDR3 DNA reads TGCGCCAGCAGCCAAGCAAGAGGCCCCGAGAAGACCACCATATATTTT. Amino acid sequence: CASSQARGPEKTTIYF.

This clonotype was detected only a few times. The chain couples TRBV7-6 to TRBJ2-2; TRBD1 might be the D (5 bases). Germline assignment: CDR1 SGHVS and CDR2 FNYEAQ. V was clipped by 0 bases and J by 5 bases, with 10 bases between them. The CDR3 loop spans 15 amino acids. CDR3 region: CASSLAAGPTGELFF. CDR3 DNA: TGTGCCAGCAGCTTAGCAGCAGGGCCGACCGGGGAGCTGTTTTTT.

The chain uses TRBV7-3 and TRBJ2-1; 15 bases agree with TRBD2. Unmatched junction bases numbered 10, after V lost 4 bases and J lost 6 bases. CDR1 and CDR2 (germline): SGHTA, FQGTGA. The CDR3 loop spans 18 amino acids. The DNA of the CDR3 is TGTGCCAGCAGCTCCGATGGACTAGCGGGGGGGCCTGGCAATGAGCAGTTCTTC. Translation: CASSSDGLAGGPGNEQFF.

The rearrangement uses TRBV6-1 and TRBJ1-1, with D possibly matching TRBD1 (6 bases). Trimming removed 11 bases from V and 1 base from J, with 14 bases in between. CDR3 size: 13 residues. Germline V gene sequence: CDR1 MNHNS, CDR2 SASEGT. CDR3 DNA sequence: TGTGCCCACAGGAACAGGGAGAACACTGAAGCTTTCTTT. Protein product: CAHRNRENTEAFF.

In this sample, this clonotype turned up a few times. V is TRBV7-2 and J is TRBJ2-7; a weak D match, TRBD1 (7 bases). This CDR3 is built from 13 residues. Germline CDR1 is SGHTA and CDR2 is FQGNSA. Trimming stripped 5 bases from V and 3 bases from J, with 11 bases between. CDR3 DNA: TGTGCCAGCAGCCACCAGGGGGGCTACGAGCAGTACGTC. Its translation is CASSHQGGYEQYV.

The chain is built from TRBV6-6 and TRBJ2-7; 7 bases match TRBD1. The CDR3 is 14 residues long. Per germline, CDR1 MNHNY and CDR2 SVGAGI (reference sequence). J lost 1 base, V lost 2 bases, and 2 bases had no gene match. CDR3 sequence reads: CASSYRGQSYEQYV. The CDR3 nucleotides are TGTGCCAGCAGTTACCGGGGACAGTCCTACGAGCAGTACGTC.

This clonotype was counted between two and nine times. This chain joins TRBV7-6 and TRBJ2-2; D may be TRBD1 (5 bases). Trimming pared 1 base from V and 5 bases from J, leaving 11 bases between. Germline CDR1 and CDR2: SGHVS and FNYEAQ. CDR3 length equals 15 residues. This chain's CDR3 is CASSLGRERTGELFF. The CDR3, as DNA: TGTGCCAGCAGCTTAGGCAGGGAAAGAACCGGGGAGCTGTTTTTT.

The chain links TRBV6-4 to TRBJ2-6; 9 bases match TRBD1. The CDR3 has 18 residues. The junction had 8 bases not matched to a gene; V was cut back by 3 bases and J by 2 bases. Per germline, CDR1 MRHNA and CDR2 SNTAGT. The CDR3 DNA reads TGTGCCAGCAGTGATCTTTCACGGGACAGGGCTGGGGCCAACGTCCTGACTTTC. Translation gives CASSDLSRDRAGANVLTF.